This T cell receptor beta chain was found in a study of CD8+ T cells in alopecia areata. This CDR3 region has 16 residues. Germline CDR1 reads GTSNPN; CDR2 reads SVGIG (reference sequence). The V segment lost 2 bases and the J segment 6 bases; nucleotides outside the gene matches: 11. RNA extraction and reverse transcription yielded cDNA as sequencing template. TCRdb keeps only in-frame clones here, not all; method: immunoSEQ multiplex PCR. The sample lists about 140,000 clones; 40% to 65% were seen once. Sequencing used CD4+ T cells sorted from blood, obtained at week 0. The chain employs TRBV30 and TRBJ2-1, with TRBD2 matching 9 bases. This TCR derives from a human donor with alopecia areata. CDR3: CAWSPNIAGDRNEQFF. CDR3 DNA: TGTGCCTGGAGTCCCAATATAGCGGGAGACCGCAATGAGCAGTTCTTC.